These 8 T cell receptor beta chains were sequenced from one sample in a study of cytomegalovirus exposure and HLA in healthy donors. 13 Jbeta primers and 60 Vbeta primers were used for the PCR. Measured with immunoSEQ multiplex PCR; TCRdb has only the in-frame clones, and not every one. The data contain 150,000 to 180,000 clones, around 70% of them singletons. Sequenced: PBMCs. The source of these receptors is a man aged 25 to 40 in good health and CMV-seronegative.

V usage is TRBV7-3 and J usage is TRBJ2-1; D is perhaps TRBD1 (6 bases). The V gene's germline CDR1 is SGHTA and CDR2 FQGTGA. Trimming took off 6 bases at V and 8 bases at J, with 14 bases between the two ends. The length of the CDR3 is 13 residues. As DNA, the CDR3 is TGTGCCAGCAGGGTGGGGGCGGGCGATGAGCAGTTCTTC. Protein product: CASRVGAGDEQFF.

The CDR3 DNA sequence: TGTGCCAGCAGCTTCGGGGTCCATGAGCAGTTCTTC. Translation gives CASSFGVHEQFF. This chain uses TRBV7-9 with TRBJ2-1; TRBD2 might be the D (5 bases). The CDR3 has 12 residues. The V end lost 3 bases, the J end lost 8 bases, and 8 bases lay between the germline ends. From germline, CDR1 is SEHNR and CDR2 FQNEAQ (reference sequence).

This sequence joins TRBV4-1 and TRBJ2-7, with 8 nucleotides matching TRBD1. CDR3 size: 16 residues. The V gene's germline CDR1 is MGHRA and CDR2 YSYEKL. J was trimmed by 2 bases and V by 0 bases; bases with no gene match: 6. The CDR3: CASSQDWDRSTYEQYF. The CDR3 DNA reads TGCGCCAGCAGCCAAGATTGGGACAGGTCCACCTACGAGCAGTACTTC.

The chain has TRBV7-6 and TRBJ2-7, with 11 bases lining up with TRBD1. Germline trimming cut 5 bases from V and 5 bases from J; bases unmatched to any gene: 8. The CDR3 contains 15 residues. In germline, CDR1 is SGHVS, CDR2 FNYEAQ. The CDR3 nucleotides are TGTGCCAGCAGCGACGGGACAGGGGGAATTAACGAGCAGTACTTC. Translating it yields CASSDGTGGINEQYF.

CDR3 amino acids: CASGPGEGAYEQYF. The CDR3 nucleotides read TGTGCCAGTGGGCCAGGGGAGGGGGCCTACGAGCAGTACTTC. This chain links TRBV19 with TRBJ2-7; possibly TRBD2 for D (7 bases). V was pared by 8 bases and J by 2 bases, with 16 bases between. The CDR3 spans 14 residues. The germline gives CDR1 LNHDA, CDR2 SQIVND (reference sequence).

V usage is TRBV2 and J usage is TRBJ2-1, with a weak D call TRBD2 (6 bases). Germline V lookup: CDR1 SNHLY, CDR2 FYNNEI. Trimming took 11 bases from V and 5 from J, leaving 13 bases between them. The CDR3 runs to 12 residues. The CDR3 protein is CARAGTDNEQFF. The CDR3 nucleotides are TGTGCCCGCGCCGGGACTGACAATGAGCAGTTCTTC.

The CDR3 nucleotides are TGTGCCAGCAGCCCCAGCCAGGGGACGGGTACTGAAGCTTTCTTT. As protein: CASSPSQGTGTEAFF. J is TRBJ1-1 and V is TRBV9; a possible D gene is TRBD1 (6 bases). CDR3 length: 15 amino acids. V lost 4 bases and J 5 bases, leaving 18 bases between the germline ends. The germline V gene encodes CDR1 SGDLS and CDR2 YYNGEE.

V usage is TRBV18 and J usage is TRBJ2-5, with 7 bases matching TRBD1. V shed 0 bases, J shed 4 bases, and the junction held 5 bases outside the gene matches. Looked up from germline, CDR1 is KGHSH and CDR2 is LQKENI. The CDR3 consists of 15 residues. CDR3 residues: CASSPPAAGGETQYF. The CDR3 DNA is TGTGCCAGCTCACCACCGGCGGCAGGGGGAGAGACCCAGTACTTC.